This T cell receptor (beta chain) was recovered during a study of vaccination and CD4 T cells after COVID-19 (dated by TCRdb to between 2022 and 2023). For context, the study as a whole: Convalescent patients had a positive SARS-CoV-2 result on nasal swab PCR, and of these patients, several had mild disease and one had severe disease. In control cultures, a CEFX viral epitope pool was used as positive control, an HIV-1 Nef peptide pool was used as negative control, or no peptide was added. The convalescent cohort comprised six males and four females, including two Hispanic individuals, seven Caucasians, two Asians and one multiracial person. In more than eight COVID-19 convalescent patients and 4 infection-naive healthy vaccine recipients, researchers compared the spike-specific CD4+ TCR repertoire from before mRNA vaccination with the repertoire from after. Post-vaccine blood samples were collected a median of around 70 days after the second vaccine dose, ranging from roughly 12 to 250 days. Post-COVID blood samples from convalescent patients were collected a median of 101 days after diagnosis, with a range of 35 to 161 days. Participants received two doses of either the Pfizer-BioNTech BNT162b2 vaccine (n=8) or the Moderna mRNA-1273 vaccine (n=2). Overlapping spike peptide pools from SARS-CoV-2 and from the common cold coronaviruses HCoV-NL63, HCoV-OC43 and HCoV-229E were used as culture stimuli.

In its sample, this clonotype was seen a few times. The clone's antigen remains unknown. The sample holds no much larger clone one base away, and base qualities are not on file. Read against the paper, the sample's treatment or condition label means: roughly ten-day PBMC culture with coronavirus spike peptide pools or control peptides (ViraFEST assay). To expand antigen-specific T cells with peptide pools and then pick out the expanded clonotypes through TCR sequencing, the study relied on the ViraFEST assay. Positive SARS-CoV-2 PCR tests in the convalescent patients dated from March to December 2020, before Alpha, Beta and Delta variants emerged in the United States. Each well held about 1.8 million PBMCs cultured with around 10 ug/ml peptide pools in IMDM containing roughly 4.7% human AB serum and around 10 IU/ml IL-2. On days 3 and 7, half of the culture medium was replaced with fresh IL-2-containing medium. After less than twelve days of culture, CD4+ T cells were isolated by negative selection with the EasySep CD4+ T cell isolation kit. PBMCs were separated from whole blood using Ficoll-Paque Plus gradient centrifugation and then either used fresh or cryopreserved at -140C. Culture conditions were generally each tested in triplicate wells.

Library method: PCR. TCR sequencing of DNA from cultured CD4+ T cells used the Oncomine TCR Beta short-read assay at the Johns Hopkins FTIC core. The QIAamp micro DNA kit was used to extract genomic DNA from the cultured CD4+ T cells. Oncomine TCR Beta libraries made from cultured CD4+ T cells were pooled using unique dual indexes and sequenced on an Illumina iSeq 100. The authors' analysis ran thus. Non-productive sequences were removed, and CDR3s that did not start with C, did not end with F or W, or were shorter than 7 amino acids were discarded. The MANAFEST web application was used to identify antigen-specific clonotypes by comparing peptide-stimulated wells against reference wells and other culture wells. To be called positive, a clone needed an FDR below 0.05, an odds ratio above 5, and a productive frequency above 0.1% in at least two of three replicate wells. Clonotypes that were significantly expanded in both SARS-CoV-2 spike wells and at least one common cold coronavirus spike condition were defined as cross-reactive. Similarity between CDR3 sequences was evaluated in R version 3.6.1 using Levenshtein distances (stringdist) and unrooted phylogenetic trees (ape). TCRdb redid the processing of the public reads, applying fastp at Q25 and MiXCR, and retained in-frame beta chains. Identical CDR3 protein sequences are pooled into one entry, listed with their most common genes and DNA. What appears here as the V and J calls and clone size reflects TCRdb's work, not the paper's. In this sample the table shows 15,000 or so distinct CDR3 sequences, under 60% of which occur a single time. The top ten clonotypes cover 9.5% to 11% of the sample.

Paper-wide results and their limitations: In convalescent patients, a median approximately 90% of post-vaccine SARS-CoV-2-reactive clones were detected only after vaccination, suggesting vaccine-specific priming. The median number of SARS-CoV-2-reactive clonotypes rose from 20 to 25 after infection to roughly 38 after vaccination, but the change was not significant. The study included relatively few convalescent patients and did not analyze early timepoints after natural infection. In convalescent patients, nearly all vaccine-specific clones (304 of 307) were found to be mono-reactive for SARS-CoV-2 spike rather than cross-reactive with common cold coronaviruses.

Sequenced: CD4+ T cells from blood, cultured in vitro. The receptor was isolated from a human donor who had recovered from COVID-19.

The nucleotide sequence is TGTGCCTGGAGTTCAGCAGGGGGGCCCCAGCATTTT. Translated, this is CAWSSAGGPQHF. Recombination linked TRBV30 to TRBJ1-5; 7 central nucleotides agree with TRBD1. From cysteine to phenylalanine, the CDR3 is 12 amino acids long. Here the CDR3 DNA is all that survives: 36 bases in frame from base 1. CDR1 and CDR2 (GTSNPN, SVGIG) derive from the germline V gene (reference sequence). Trimming takes 2 bases off V and 9 bases off J; junction bases not matched to a gene: 4.